A selection of T cell receptor beta chains follows, all from one sample in a study of blood T cells in healthy people across ages. TCRdb reprocessed the 5' RACE reads with MiXCR, giving one entry per CDR3 protein. In the table there are about 1.6 million distinct CDR3 sequences, about 35% of which are singletons. The sequenced sample consisted of blood. These TCRs come from a woman in her 30s in good health. Each CDR3 is given with its conserved first and last residue. The D gene is left open where the match is weak. Where a row states a size, it is once, few, many or the class of an expanded clone; other rows omit it.

V	D	size	J	DNA	CDR3
TRBV29-1	TRBD1	-	TRBJ1-2	TGCAGCGTTGAGGCAGGGGGCCTTGATGGCTACACCTTC	CSVEAGGLDGYTF
TRBV5-1	TRBD2	-	TRBJ2-5	TGCGCCAGCAGCTTACTAGCGGAGGCCATTGCGGGCCAGTACTTC	CASSLLAEAIAGQYF
TRBV27	TRBD1	-	TRBJ2-7	TGTGCCAGCAGTTTAGGGACAGGGTGTTTCTACGAGCAGTACTTC	CASSLGTGCFYEQYF
TRBV5-6	-	-	TRBJ2-3	TGTGCCAGCAGCTGGGTAGGAATCACAGATACGCAGTATTTT	CASSWVGITDTQYF
TRBV12-3/TRBV12-4	-	-	TRBJ2-7	TGTGCCAGCAGTTTGCACAGGCTGAGCTCCTACGAGCAGTACTTC	CASSLHRLSSYEQYF
TRBV7-8	TRBD2	few	TRBJ2-3	TGTGTCAGCAGCTTACTAGCGGGAGAGACAGATACGCAGTATTTT	CVSSLLAGETDTQYF
TRBV7-8	TRBD2	-	TRBJ2-5	TGTGCCAGCAGCTTAGATCGAGCGGGGGCACAAGAGACCCAGTACTTC	CASSLDRAGAQETQYF
TRBV20-1	-	-	TRBJ2-5	TGCAGTGCCGTGTCGGGATCCCAAGAGACCCAGTACTTC	CSAVSGSQETQYF
TRBV25-1	TRBD2	-	TRBJ2-5	TGTGCCAGCGAGGCGGGGAGGGTCTCAACGGGAGAGACCCAGTACTTC	CASEAGRVSTGETQYF
TRBV6-6	-	many	TRBJ2-3	TGTGCCAGCAGTTACTCGAACCGGTACACAGATACGCAGTATTTT	CASSYSNRYTDTQYF
TRBV4-1	-	few	TRBJ2-7	TGCGCCAGCAGCCAACCACCCAAGCAGATTAGCGGATCCTACGAGCAGTACTTC	CASSQPPKQISGSYEQYF
TRBV6-2/TRBV6-3	-	-	TRBJ1-6	TGTGCCAGCAGTTACTCGGGTTCACCCCTCCACTTT	CASSYSGSPLHF
TRBV7-9	-	-	TRBJ2-3	TGTGCCACTCGACAGGGACTCACAGATACGCAGTATTTT	CATRQGLTDTQYF
TRBV3-1	-	-	TRBJ2-1	TGTGCCAGCAGCCAAGATCGGTGGGGTGAGCAGTTCTTC	CASSQDRWGEQFF
TRBV12-3/TRBV12-4	-	-	TRBJ1-2	TGTGCCAGCAGTTTATCCCCCGCGGGTCAGGCTGTCGGCGGCTACACCTTC	CASSLSPAGQAVGGYTF
TRBV5-1	TRBD2	-	TRBJ2-3	TGCGCCAGCAGCTTACCGATAGCGGGAGGTGGAGATACGCAGTATTTT	CASSLPIAGGGDTQYF
TRBV15	-	few	TRBJ2-7	TGTGCCACCAGCAGAGTCGGGACGGGATCCTACGAGCAGTACTTC	CATSRVGTGSYEQYF
TRBV11-2	TRBD2	few	TRBJ2-3	TGTGCCAGCAGCTCCGGGACTAGCGGGGGATTCTTCACAGATACGCAGTATTTT	CASSSGTSGGFFTDTQYF
TRBV6-2/TRBV6-3	TRBD2	-	TRBJ2-7	TGTGCCAGCAGTTACGCGGGAGGATCAGGCGAGCAGTACTTC	CASSYAGGSGEQYF
TRBV20-1	-	-	TRBJ1-1	TGCAGCACCCCGGGCGCAGGTAAGGGCGACCCTGAAGCTTTCTTT	CSTPGAGKGDPEAFF
TRBV20-1	TRBD1	few	TRBJ1-1	TGCAGTGGGCGACAGGGGAACACTGAAGCTTTCTTT	CSGRQGNTEAFF
TRBV7-9	-	few	TRBJ2-1	TGTGCCAGCAGCGACGGAGAAAGCATCCGCGATGAGCAGTTCTTC	CASSDGESIRDEQFF
TRBV7-9	TRBD1	-	TRBJ2-5	TGTGCCAGCAGCCCCGGTCCGGTGGGGGACAGCCATACGGAGCAGTACTTC	CASSPGPVGDSHTEQYF
TRBV5-1	TRBD2	-	TRBJ2-3	TGCGCCAGCAGCTTGAGAAGCGGGAGGGGGACAGATACGCAGTATTTT	CASSLRSGRGTDTQYF
TRBV6-6	-	many	TRBJ2-7	TGTGCCAGCAGTTCGGTGGTCTACGAGCAGTACTTC	CASSSVVYEQYF
TRBV20-1	-	-	TRBJ1-2	TGCAGTGCTAGAGGAGACAAGGAATTCTATGGCTACACCTTC	CSARGDKEFYGYTF
TRBV6-1	-	-	TRBJ1-1	TGTGCCACGGGGATAGGGTCCACGAACACTGAAGCTTTCTTT	CATGIGSTNTEAFF
TRBV11-2	TRBD1	few	TRBJ2-5	TGTGCCAGCAGCTTAGTCTACCAGGGGGTTGAAGAGACCCAGTACTTC	CASSLVYQGVEETQYF
TRBV11-2	-	few	TRBJ1-1	TGTGCCAGCTGCCCTCGGGTTGTGAACACTGAAGCTTTCTTT	CASCPRVVNTEAFF
TRBV5-1	TRBD2	-	TRBJ2-5	TGCGCCAGCAGCTTGGCGAAGACTAGCGGCCAGCAAGAGACCCAGTACTTC	CASSLAKTSGQQETQYF
TRBV11-2	TRBD2	few	TRBJ2-3	TGTGCCAGCAGGCCAGCGGGAGGGCTTGAAGATACGCAGTATTTT	CASRPAGGLEDTQYF
TRBV20-1	-	-	TRBJ2-1	TGCAGTGCTACCGCGACGGACAGCTCCTACAATGAGCAGTTCTTC	CSATATDSSYNEQFF
TRBV6-6	-	few	TRBJ2-7	TGTGCCAGCAGTTTCAGGGGGGTGGAGCAGTACTTC	CASSFRGVEQYF
TRBV30	-	-	TRBJ1-2	TGTGCCTGGAGGGGGGGCAGGAGGACTAACTATGGCTACACCTTC	CAWRGGRRTNYGYTF
TRBV20-1	-	few	TRBJ1-2	TGCAGTGCTTCCCCCGGGAACACTCATGGCTACACCTTC	CSASPGNTHGYTF
TRBV2	TRBD2	-	TRBJ2-3	TGTGCCAGCAGTGATACTAGCGGGGGAAGCACAGATACGCAGTATTTT	CASSDTSGGSTDTQYF
TRBV7-3	TRBD1	few	TRBJ1-5	TGTGCCAGCAGCACCCCTGGGACAGAAGATAGCAATCAGCCCCAGCATTTT	CASSTPGTEDSNQPQHF
TRBV7-9	TRBD2	-	TRBJ2-3	TGTGCCGAAGCGGGAGCGGGTCCTGGCACAGATACGCAGTATTTT	CAEAGAGPGTDTQYF
TRBV12-3/TRBV12-4	-	-	TRBJ2-7	TGTGCCAGCAGTTTCGGTTCAGGCCTCGGCTACGAGCAGTACTTC	CASSFGSGLGYEQYF
TRBV28	-	once	TRBJ1-1	TGTGCCAGCCGGCGCGGGGGCTTGGGGGGGAACACTGAAGCTTTCTTT	CASRRGGLGGNTEAFF
TRBV15	-	-	TRBJ2-1	TGTGCCACCAGCGCAGGGGACGTTTCCAATGAGCAGTTCTTC	CATSAGDVSNEQFF